These 16 T cell receptor beta chains were all obtained from the same sample, sequenced in a study of cytomegalovirus exposure and HLA in healthy donors. PCR amplification relied on 60 Vbeta primers (plus 13 Jbeta primers). TCRdb's table, derived via immunoSEQ multiplex PCR, lists solely in-frame clones and lacks some. The profile shows around 180,000 clones, approximately 71% of them singletons. Sequenced: PBMCs. These receptors were collected from a girl under 18 in good health and CMV-seronegative.

In DNA form, the CDR3 reads TGTGCCAGCAGGAGCCGAGAAGGGGCTCAGCCCCAGCATTTT. Its protein is CASRSREGAQPQHF. The chain is built from TRBV6-1 and TRBJ1-5; maybe TRBD1 (5 bases). The V and J ends lost 6 bases and 6 bases respectively, with 15 bases between them. Per the germline V gene, CDR1 is MNHNS and CDR2 is SASEGT. This CDR3 contains 14 residues.

V gene TRBV7-2 combines with J gene TRBJ2-3, with D perhaps TRBD2 (5 bases). The CDR3 is 16 residues long. The ends were cut back, 1 base at V and 2 bases at J, with 13 bases in the middle. Germline assignment: CDR1 SGHTA and CDR2 FQGNSA. CDR3 sequence reads: CASSLETSTYTDTQYF. Here the CDR3 DNA reads TGTGCCAGCAGCTTAGAAACTAGTACTTACACAGATACGCAGTATTTT.

The chain employs TRBV25-1 and TRBJ2-5; 8 positions match TRBD2. Trimming removed 5 bases from V and 7 bases from J; junction bases left unmatched: 12. Germline values: CDR1 MGHDK, CDR2 SYGVNS. CDR3 size: 15 residues. The DNA for the CDR3 is TGTGCCAGCAGTTTAGTAGCGGGGTCGATTGGGACCCAGTACTTC. It is translated as CASSLVAGSIGTQYF.

The genes are TRBV19 and TRBJ1-1; D is possibly TRBD1 (6 bases). CDR1 and CDR2 (germline): LNHDA, SQIVND (reference sequence). The CDR3 loop spans 11 amino acids. Trimming cost V 6 bases and J 7 bases, with 9 bases left between them. The CDR3 nucleotides read TGTGCCAGTAGAACAGGGATTGAAGCTTTCTTT. Encoded protein: CASRTGIEAFF.

This sequence joins TRBV27 and TRBJ2-7; D possibly corresponds to TRBD1 (7 bases). V lost 6 bases to trimming and J lost 5 bases, with 17 bases between them. The CDR3 runs 14 residues. CDR1 and CDR2 from the germline V gene are MNHEY and SMNVEV (reference sequence). The CDR3 DNA is TGTGCCAGCAGACACAGGGGACTTCCCCACGAGCAGTACTTC. Encoded protein: CASRHRGLPHEQYF.

The V call is TRBV12-5, the J call TRBJ1-5; D call uncertain. CDR3 size: 12 residues. Trimming stripped 7 bases from V and 0 bases from J, with 4 bases between. Germline-derived CDR1 and CDR2 are LGHNT and FRNRAP. The CDR3 nucleotides are TGTGCTAGTGCGAGTAGCAATCAGCCCCAGCATTTT. Encoded protein: CASASSNQPQHF.

This clone came up once. The V gene is TRBV9, the J gene TRBJ1-3, with D unresolved. V was clipped by 4 bases and J by 4 bases, with 15 bases between them. The germline V gene encodes CDR1 SGDLS and CDR2 YYNGEE. The CDR3 loop spans 15 amino acids. CDR3 residues: CASSFQTGLGNTIYF. The CDR3, as DNA: TGTGCCAGCAGCTTCCAGACTGGACTGGGAAACACCATATATTTT.

This clone was observed a single time. This rearrangement joins TRBV2 to TRBJ1-4; D perhaps matches TRBD1 (6 bases). V was cut by 7 bases and J by 3 bases, with 18 bases left in between. In germline, CDR1 is SNHLY, CDR2 FYNNEI. CDR3 size: 16 residues. The CDR3 DNA reads TGTGCCAGCAATAACGGGGGGCTAAGGGCTAATGAAAAACTGTTTTTT. It translates to CASNNGGLRANEKLFF.

V gene TRBV5-1 combines with J gene TRBJ2-5; D may be TRBD1 (6 bases). The germline CDR1 and CDR2 sequences are SGHRS and YFSETQ. Trimming pared 4 bases from V and 0 bases from J, leaving 16 bases between. This CDR3 contains 16 residues. The CDR3 coding sequence is TGCGCCAGCAGCGCGGCTGCCGGGACATACCAAGAGACCCAGTACTTC. This codes for CASSAAAGTYQETQYF.

The chain links TRBV6-6 to TRBJ2-7; 8 bases are shared with TRBD1. CDR1 is MNHNY and CDR2 is SVGAGI in the germline V gene (reference sequence). The CDR3 is made up of 13 amino acids. V dropped 6 bases and J dropped 3; count of bases not matched to a gene: 4. Here the CDR3 reads CASSRDRYYEQYF. The CDR3, as DNA: TGTGCCAGCAGCCGGGACAGGTACTACGAGCAGTACTTC.

The chain couples TRBV7-8 to TRBJ2-3; D unresolved. The germline V gene has CDR1 SGHVS and CDR2 FQNEAQ. The germline V and J ends were trimmed by 1 base and 2 bases, with 10 bases remaining between them. CDR3 length: 15 residues. This CDR3 reads CASSLVRDITDTQYF. The CDR3 coding sequence is TGTGCCAGCAGCTTAGTACGAGATATCACAGATACGCAGTATTTT.

The J gene is TRBJ2-3, the V gene TRBV9; 14 bases map to TRBD2. Trimming took 4 bases from V and 8 from J; bases not matched to a gene: 6. Germline V gene lookup returns CDR1 SGDLS and CDR2 YYNGEE. The CDR3 sequence is 15 residues long. The CDR3 bases are TGTGCCAGCAGCCTAGGGACTAGCGGGGGCGTTACGCAGTATTTT. It translates to CASSLGTSGGVTQYF.

The chain joins TRBV5-5 to TRBJ1-4, with 11 positions matching TRBD1. V shed 1 base, J shed 4 bases, and the junction held 6 bases outside the gene matches. CDR3 length equals 17 residues. CDR1 SGHKS and CDR2 YYEKEE come from the germline V gene (reference sequence). For the CDR3, the DNA is TGTGCCAGCAGCTTGTACCGGGGACAGGGGGTTAATGAAAAACTGTTTTTT. It encodes CASSLYRGQGVNEKLFF.

The rearrangement links TRBV30 to TRBJ2-7; D is unclear. CDR1 and CDR2 from the germline V gene are GTSNPN and SVGIG (reference sequence). V was clipped by 3 bases and J by 4 bases, with 22 bases between them. The CDR3 loop spans 16 amino acids. The CDR3 reads CAWSVKSGTEGYEQYF. The CDR3 bases are TGTGCCTGGAGCGTTAAGTCCGGTACAGAAGGTTACGAGCAGTACTTC.

The V call is TRBV18, the J call TRBJ1-2; unclear D gene. Germline CDR1 is KGHSH and CDR2 is LQKENI. There are 14 residues in the CDR3. V lost 5 bases and J lost 4, with 14 bases in between. The CDR3 DNA reads TGTGCCAGCTCAGGCCTAGAAGCGGTCTATGGCTACACCTTC. This translates into CASSGLEAVYGYTF. The full variable domain, in which reference TRBV18 and TRBJ1-2 provide the parts outside the CDR3, is NAGVMQNPRHLVRRRGQEARLRCSPMKGHSHVYWYRQLPEEGLKFMVYLQKENIIDESGMPKERFSAEFPKEGPSILRIQQVVRGDSAAYFCASSGLEAVYGYTFGSGTRLTVV.

This chain links TRBV4-1 with TRBJ2-3, with 9 bases fitting TRBD2. The trim removed 6 bases at V and 0 bases at J, leaving 4 bases unmatched. This CDR3 contains 15 residues. Germline V lookup: CDR1 MGHRA, CDR2 YSYEKL. CDR3 coding DNA: TGCGCCAGCAGTGGCGGGGGGGCTAGCACAGATACGCAGTATTTT. This translates into CASSGGGASTDTQYF.